A single sample is the source of the 8 T cell receptor beta chains below, sequenced in a study of T cells in Graves' hyperthyroidism and ophthalmopathy. TCR beta CDR3 regions were amplified from RNA. First-round RT-PCR with HTBI primers amplified the TCR CDR3 region. Using its own MiXCR run on the multiplex PCR reads, TCRdb lists one record per CDR3 protein. The table has about 350,000 distinct CDR3 sequences, over 15% seen once; the top ten hold about 3.7%. The sample taken for sequencing was blood. The source is a woman aged 18-35 years with Graves' hyperthyroidism.

This clonotype was seen many times. The rearrangement joins TRBV11-1 to TRBJ1-1, with D uncertain. From germline, CDR1 is SGHAT and CDR2 FQDESV (reference sequence). Deletions cut 3 bases from V and 1 base from J, with 18 bases between. The CDR3 contains 17 residues. DNA for the CDR3: TGTGCCAGCAGCTTGGCGCCAGGCCTACCTGGGAACACTGAAGCTTTCTTT. It specifies CASSLAPGLPGNTEAFF.

The V gene is TRBV2, the J gene TRBJ2-5, with 10 bases lining up with TRBD1. Germline trimming cut 3 bases from V and 7 bases from J; bases unmatched to any gene: 8. The CDR3 totals 15 residues. In germline, CDR1 is SNHLY, CDR2 FYNNEI. This CDR3 reads CASSEVRDRGGTQYF. The CDR3 coding sequence is TGTGCCAGCAGTGAGGTCCGGGACAGGGGTGGGACCCAGTACTTC.

The chain combines TRBV5-1 with TRBJ2-5; 9 nucleotides agree with TRBD1. CDR1 is SGHRS, CDR2 YFSETQ, per germline. This CDR3 comprises 15 residues. With V trimmed by 3 bases and J by 4 bases, 7 bases remained unmatched. This CDR3 reads CASSSVPGQGETQYF. In nucleotides, the CDR3 is TGCGCCAGCAGCTCCGTCCCGGGACAGGGAGAGACCCAGTACTTC.

In this sample, this clonotype turned up many times. The V and J genes are TRBV11-2 and TRBJ1-2; possible D gene TRBD1, 6 bases. Germline lookup yields CDR1 SGHAT and CDR2 FQNNGV. The CDR3 has 16 amino acids. V lost 0 bases, J lost 4 bases, and 15 bases lay in between. This CDR3 reads CASSLDPGGDLYGYTF. The CDR3 nucleotides are TGTGCCAGCAGCTTAGACCCCGGGGGCGATCTCTATGGCTACACCTTC.

This clonotype was observed at least ten times. The V gene is TRBV6-1, the J gene TRBJ1-1; TRBD1 might be the D (5 bases). The CDR3 contains 16 residues. V lost 2 bases and J 3 bases, leaving 16 bases between the germline ends. The germline CDR1 and CDR2 sequences are MNHNS and SASEGT. The CDR3 DNA sequence: TGTGCCAGCAGTGAATCGCAGGGTCTAGAGTACACTGAAGCTTTCTTT. As protein: CASSESQGLEYTEAFF.

The V call is TRBV7-2, the J call TRBJ2-5; D may be TRBD2 (7 bases). The V gene lost 4 bases and the J gene lost 4 bases, with 16 bases spanning the gap. CDR3 length: 15 residues. CDR1 SGHTA and CDR2 FQGNSA come from the germline V gene. Here the CDR3 reads CASSSEVGGPETQYF. CDR3 DNA: TGTGCCAGCAGCTCGGAGGTGGGGGGGCCAGAGACCCAGTACTTC.

This clonotype was counted at least ten times. The genes are TRBV6-1 and TRBJ1-2; 9 nucleotides align to TRBD1. Per the germline V gene, CDR1 is MNHNS and CDR2 is SASEGT. There are 16 residues in the CDR3. V shed 7 bases, J shed 6 bases, and the junction held 15 bases outside the gene matches. CDR3 nucleotide sequence: TGTGCCAGCACAAGGGACAGGGCAGGAGGAGTGGATGGCTACACCTTC. Translated: CASTRDRAGGVDGYTF.

Many counts were recorded for this clonotype. The V call is TRBV12-3 or TRBV12-4, the J call TRBJ2-6, with D hard to call. CDR3 length: 15 amino acids. Trimming removed 8 bases from V and 0 bases from J, with 11 bases in between. Written as DNA, the CDR3 is TGTGCCAGCGGGTTTTGGAGCTCTGGGGCCAACGTCCTGACTTTC. It encodes CASGFWSSGANVLTF.